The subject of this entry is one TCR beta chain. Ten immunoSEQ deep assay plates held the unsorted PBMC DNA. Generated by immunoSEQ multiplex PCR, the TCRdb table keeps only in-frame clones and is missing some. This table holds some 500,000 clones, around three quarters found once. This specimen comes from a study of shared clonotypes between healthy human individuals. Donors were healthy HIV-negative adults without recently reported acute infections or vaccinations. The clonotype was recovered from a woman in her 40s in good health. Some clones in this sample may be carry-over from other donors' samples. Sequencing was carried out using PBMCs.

Here the CDR3 reads CATSRSGWETQYF. The CDR3 DNA sequence: TGTGCCACCAGCCGGTCGGGTTGGGAGACCCAGTACTTC. This rearrangement joins TRBV15 to TRBJ2-5; D uncertain. Trimming removed 5 bases from V and 5 bases from J, with 12 bases in between. The germline gives CDR1 LNHNV, CDR2 YYDKDF (reference sequence). This CDR3 is 13 amino acids long.